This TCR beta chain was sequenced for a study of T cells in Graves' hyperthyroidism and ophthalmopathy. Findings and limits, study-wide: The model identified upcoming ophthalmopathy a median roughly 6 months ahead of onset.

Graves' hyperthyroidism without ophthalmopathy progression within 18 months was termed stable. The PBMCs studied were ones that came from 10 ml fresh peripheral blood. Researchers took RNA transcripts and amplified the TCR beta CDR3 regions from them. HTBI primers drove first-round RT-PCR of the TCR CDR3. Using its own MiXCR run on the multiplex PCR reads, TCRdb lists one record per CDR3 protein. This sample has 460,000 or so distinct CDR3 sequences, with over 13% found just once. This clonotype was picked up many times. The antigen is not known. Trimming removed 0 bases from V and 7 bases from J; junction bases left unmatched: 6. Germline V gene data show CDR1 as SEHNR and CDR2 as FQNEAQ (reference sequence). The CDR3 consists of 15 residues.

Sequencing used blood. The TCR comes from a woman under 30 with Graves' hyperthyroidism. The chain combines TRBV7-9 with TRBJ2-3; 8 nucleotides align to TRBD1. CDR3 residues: CASSLAPGGGYTQYF. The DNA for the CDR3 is TGTGCCAGCAGCTTAGCCCCAGGGGGCGGGTATACGCAGTATTTT.